Listed below are T cell receptor beta chains from one sample, sequenced in a study of cytomegalovirus exposure and HLA in healthy donors. Only in-frame clones appear in the TCRdb table, and some are missing; sequencing was by immunoSEQ multiplex PCR. The sample holds around 110,000 clones, roughly a tenth seen once. The sequenced material came from PBMCs. Source of these receptors: a man younger than 45 in good health and CMV-seronegative. Both conserved end residues are part of each CDR3. Fields, in order: V gene, D gene, clone size, J gene, CDR3 protein, CDR3 DNA. D genes are given only for firm matches. Clone size is stated in some rows and not others, as once, few, many or a class when expanded.

v_call: TRBV19
d_call: TRBD1
clone_size: NA
j_call: TRBJ2-5
cdr3_aa: CASSRSKLPRDRGLETQYF
cdr3_nt: TGTGCCAGTAGTAGAAGTAAACTACCCCGGGACAGGGGTCTGGAGACCCAGTACTTC

v_call: TRBV2
d_call: NA
clone_size: few
j_call: TRBJ2-1
cdr3_aa: CASSSGHEQFF
cdr3_nt: TGTGCCAGCAGTTCGGGTCATGAGCAGTTCTTC

v_call: TRBV28
d_call: NA
clone_size: few
j_call: TRBJ1-4
cdr3_aa: CAKVGGTVYEKLFF
cdr3_nt: TGTGCCAAAGTAGGAGGGACTGTCTATGAAAAACTGTTTTTT

v_call: TRBV11-1
d_call: TRBD1
clone_size: NA
j_call: TRBJ2-7
cdr3_aa: CASSRGQGRYEQYF
cdr3_nt: TGTGCCAGCAGCCGGGGACAGGGGAGGTACGAGCAGTACTTC

v_call: TRBV5-6
d_call: NA
clone_size: few
j_call: TRBJ1-4
cdr3_aa: CASSLAVGELFF
cdr3_nt: TGTGCCAGCAGCTTGGCGGTCGGTGAACTGTTTTTT

v_call: TRBV13
d_call: NA
clone_size: NA
j_call: TRBJ2-3
cdr3_aa: CASSLIGRATDTQYF
cdr3_nt: TGTGCCAGCAGCTTAATCGGCAGGGCCACAGATACGCAGTATTTT

v_call: TRBV28
d_call: NA
clone_size: few
j_call: TRBJ2-5
cdr3_aa: CASRAPGETQYF
cdr3_nt: TGTGCCAGCAGGGCCCCCGGGGAGACCCAGTACTTC

v_call: TRBV7-3
d_call: TRBD1
clone_size: NA
j_call: TRBJ2-2
cdr3_aa: CASSLLGTGGLTGELFF
cdr3_nt: TGTGCCAGCAGCTTGCTAGGGACAGGGGGTCTCACCGGGGAGCTGTTTTTT

v_call: TRBV7-9
d_call: TRBD2
clone_size: NA
j_call: TRBJ2-7
cdr3_aa: CASTHVPGGPYEQYF
cdr3_nt: TGTGCCAGCACCCACGTCCCGGGGGGGCCTTACGAGCAGTACTTC

v_call: TRBV18
d_call: NA
clone_size: few
j_call: TRBJ1-1
cdr3_aa: CASQGQENTEAFF
cdr3_nt: TGTGCCAGTCAAGGACAAGAGAACACTGAAGCTTTCTTT

v_call: TRBV10-1
d_call: NA
clone_size: NA
j_call: TRBJ2-3
cdr3_aa: CASSGAGGTQYF
cdr3_nt: TGCGCCAGCAGTGGAGCGGGCGGTACGCAGTATTTT

v_call: TRBV5-1
d_call: NA
clone_size: NA
j_call: TRBJ2-2
cdr3_aa: CASSLASGTGELFF
cdr3_nt: TGCGCCAGCAGCTTGGCCTCGGGAACCGGGGAGCTGTTTTTT

v_call: TRBV2
d_call: TRBD1
clone_size: few
j_call: TRBJ2-2
cdr3_aa: CASSYDRAQTGELFF
cdr3_nt: TGTGCCAGCAGTTACGACAGGGCACAGACCGGGGAGCTGTTTTTT

v_call: TRBV28
d_call: NA
clone_size: few
j_call: TRBJ2-7
cdr3_aa: CASSRLYEQYF
cdr3_nt: TGTGCCAGCAGTCGACTCTACGAGCAGTACTTC

v_call: TRBV5-4
d_call: NA
clone_size: few
j_call: TRBJ2-3
cdr3_aa: CASSLGQGNTDTQYF
cdr3_nt: TGTGCCAGCAGCTTGGGGCAGGGCAACACAGATACGCAGTATTTT

v_call: TRBV7-9
d_call: TRBD1
clone_size: few
j_call: TRBJ1-1
cdr3_aa: CASSFRTGDYNTEAFF
cdr3_nt: TGTGCCAGCAGCTTTCGGACAGGGGATTATAACACTGAAGCTTTCTTT

v_call: TRBV10-3
d_call: TRBD2
clone_size: few
j_call: TRBJ2-7
cdr3_aa: CAISDSGGHYEQYF
cdr3_nt: TGTGCCATCAGTGATAGCGGGGGACACTACGAGCAGTACTTC

v_call: TRBV5-8
d_call: NA
clone_size: NA
j_call: TRBJ1-2
cdr3_aa: CASPRGEIYGYTF
cdr3_nt: TGTGCCAGCCCTCGCGGGGAGATCTATGGCTACACCTTC

v_call: TRBV9
d_call: NA
clone_size: few
j_call: TRBJ2-2
cdr3_aa: CASSGGIKTGELFF
cdr3_nt: TGTGCCAGCAGCGGCGGGATTAAAACCGGGGAGCTGTTTTTT

v_call: TRBV7-9
d_call: TRBD2
clone_size: NA
j_call: TRBJ2-3
cdr3_aa: CASSSPWGLASDTQYF
cdr3_nt: TGTGCCAGCAGCTCACCGTGGGGACTAGCGTCAGATACGCAGTATTTT

v_call: TRBV5-6
d_call: TRBD1
clone_size: NA
j_call: TRBJ1-2
cdr3_aa: CASSLARGARARYGYTF
cdr3_nt: TGTGCCAGCAGCTTGGCCAGGGGGGCCCGCGCCCGCTATGGCTACACCTTC

v_call: TRBV4-1
d_call: NA
clone_size: NA
j_call: TRBJ1-5
cdr3_aa: CASSQDESVPQPQHF
cdr3_nt: TGCGCCAGCAGCCAAGATGAATCGGTCCCACAGCCCCAGCATTTT

v_call: TRBV27
d_call: TRBD2
clone_size: NA
j_call: TRBJ2-5
cdr3_aa: CASSPGLAGTLRETQYF
cdr3_nt: TGTGCCAGCAGTCCGGGACTAGCGGGGACCCTTCGAGAGACCCAGTACTTC

v_call: TRBV19
d_call: NA
clone_size: few
j_call: TRBJ1-5
cdr3_aa: CASSTYQNQPQHF
cdr3_nt: TGTGCCAGTAGTACCTACCAAAATCAGCCCCAGCATTTT

v_call: TRBV7-2
d_call: NA
clone_size: few
j_call: TRBJ2-7
cdr3_aa: CASSLKGGSYEQYF
cdr3_nt: TGTGCCAGCAGCCTAAAAGGGGGTTCCTACGAGCAGTACTTC

v_call: TRBV13
d_call: NA
clone_size: NA
j_call: TRBJ1-1
cdr3_aa: CASSLDRVPTEAFF
cdr3_nt: TGTGCCAGCAGCTTAGACAGGGTCCCCACTGAAGCTTTCTTT

v_call: TRBV6-5
d_call: TRBD1
clone_size: NA
j_call: TRBJ1-5
cdr3_aa: CASSSTGTGGQPQHF
cdr3_nt: TGTGCCAGCAGTTCGACCGGGACAGGGGGACAGCCCCAGCATTTT

v_call: TRBV18
d_call: NA
clone_size: NA
j_call: TRBJ1-2
cdr3_aa: CASSPQVNPTIYTF
cdr3_nt: TGTGCCAGCTCACCACAGGTGAACCCTACTATCTACACCTTC

v_call: TRBV28
d_call: TRBD1
clone_size: few
j_call: TRBJ1-5
cdr3_aa: CASSWGTGGDLRPQHF
cdr3_nt: TGTGCCAGCAGTTGGGGAACAGGGGGCGATCTTCGGCCCCAGCATTTT

v_call: TRBV6-6
d_call: NA
clone_size: NA
j_call: TRBJ1-5
cdr3_aa: CASSYPSGPSNQPQHF
cdr3_nt: TGTGCCAGCAGTTACCCGTCCGGTCCCAGCAATCAGCCCCAGCATTTT

v_call: TRBV29-1
d_call: TRBD1
clone_size: few
j_call: TRBJ2-2
cdr3_aa: CSVPGQGYTGELFF
cdr3_nt: TGCAGCGTGCCGGGACAGGGTTACACCGGGGAGCTGTTTTTT

v_call: TRBV28
d_call: TRBD1
clone_size: NA
j_call: TRBJ1-5
cdr3_aa: CASRSGQGGGSNQPQHF
cdr3_nt: TGTGCCAGCAGGTCGGGACAGGGAGGGGGCAGCAATCAGCCCCAGCATTTT

v_call: TRBV9
d_call: NA
clone_size: NA
j_call: TRBJ1-1
cdr3_aa: CASSVGGGLEGAEAFF
cdr3_nt: TGCGCCAGCAGCGTAGGGGGAGGCCTGGAGGGTGCTGAAGCTTTCTTT

v_call: TRBV27
d_call: NA
clone_size: few
j_call: TRBJ2-3
cdr3_aa: CASSLGGRSSTDTQYF
cdr3_nt: TGTGCCAGCAGTTTAGGGGGCAGGTCCAGCACAGATACGCAGTATTTT

v_call: TRBV7-2
d_call: NA
clone_size: NA
j_call: TRBJ1-2
cdr3_aa: CASSTHRDYGYTF
cdr3_nt: TGTGCCAGCAGCACCCACAGGGACTATGGCTACACCTTC

v_call: TRBV10-2
d_call: NA
clone_size: NA
j_call: TRBJ1-4
cdr3_aa: CASSDPLQKQGQGEKLFF
cdr3_nt: TGCGCCAGCAGTGATCCCCTACAAAAACAGGGCCAGGGGGAAAAACTGTTTTTT

v_call: TRBV29-1
d_call: NA
clone_size: few
j_call: TRBJ2-2
cdr3_aa: CSVEGLGAGELFF
cdr3_nt: TGCAGCGTTGAAGGATTGGGAGCCGGGGAGCTGTTTTTT

v_call: TRBV7-2
d_call: NA
clone_size: NA
j_call: TRBJ2-7
cdr3_aa: CASNVRDEQYF
cdr3_nt: TGTGCCAGCAACGTTCGAGACGAGCAGTACTTC

v_call: TRBV30
d_call: TRBD1
clone_size: NA
j_call: TRBJ1-5
cdr3_aa: CAWSVGIRDRGPIGNQPQHF
cdr3_nt: TGTGCCTGGAGTGTGGGAATAAGGGACAGGGGGCCTATCGGCAATCAGCCCCAGCATTTT

v_call: TRBV10-2
d_call: NA
clone_size: few
j_call: TRBJ1-4
cdr3_aa: CASSDSGVRNEKLFF
cdr3_nt: TGCGCCAGCAGTGATTCGGGGGTTAGGAATGAAAAACTGTTTTTT

v_call: TRBV19
d_call: TRBD2
clone_size: few
j_call: TRBJ2-1
cdr3_aa: CASSILTSGGSSYNEQFF
cdr3_nt: TGTGCCAGTAGTATTCTTACTAGCGGGGGGAGCTCCTACAATGAGCAGTTCTTC

v_call: TRBV5-1
d_call: TRBD1
clone_size: few
j_call: TRBJ1-4
cdr3_aa: CASSRDRPTNEKLFF
cdr3_nt: TGCGCCAGCAGCCGGGACAGGCCAACTAATGAAAAACTGTTTTTT

v_call: TRBV30
d_call: NA
clone_size: NA
j_call: TRBJ2-5
cdr3_aa: CAWSVGAQQETQYF
cdr3_nt: TGTGCCTGGAGCGTAGGGGCACAACAAGAGACCCAGTACTTC

v_call: TRBV11-2
d_call: TRBD2
clone_size: NA
j_call: TRBJ2-3
cdr3_aa: CASSSLAGGPTDTQYF
cdr3_nt: TGTGCCAGCAGCTCCCTCGCGGGGGGCCCCACAGATACGCAGTATTTT

v_call: TRBV14
d_call: NA
clone_size: NA
j_call: TRBJ1-2
cdr3_aa: CASSQDGRVKGYTF
cdr3_nt: TGTGCCAGCAGCCAAGACGGCAGGGTAAAAGGCTACACCTTC

v_call: TRBV7-7
d_call: NA
clone_size: NA
j_call: TRBJ2-3
cdr3_aa: CASSFSVTDTQYF
cdr3_nt: TGTGCTAGCAGCTTCAGCGTTACAGATACGCAGTATTTT

v_call: TRBV6-4
d_call: TRBD1
clone_size: NA
j_call: TRBJ2-1
cdr3_aa: CASSVATGGNNEQFF
cdr3_nt: TGTGCCAGCAGTGTCGCGACAGGGGGCAACAATGAGCAGTTCTTC